These 23 T cell receptor beta chains share one sample of origin, sequenced in a study of blood T cell repertoires in COVID-19. Sequenced by immunoSEQ multiplex PCR; TCRdb stores in-frame clones only, minus some. The sample yields 150,000 to 160,000 clones, less than 90% seen once. Source material: peripheral blood. The source of these receptors is a woman between 65 and 79 years old with acute or convalescent COVID-19.

The chain couples TRBV18 to TRBJ2-4; D gene uncertain. This CDR3 is 14 amino acids long. Trimming cost V 6 bases and J 1 base, with 10 bases left between them. Germline V gives CDR1 KGHSH, CDR2 LQKENI. The CDR3 sequence: CASSPAGAKNIQYF. The CDR3 DNA sequence: TGTGCCAGCTCCCCGGCCGGGGCCAAAAACATTCAGTACTTC.

This chain connects TRBV13 to TRBJ2-3, with D perhaps matching TRBD2 (6 bases). The V end was cut by 0 bases, the J end by 2 bases, with 12 bases between. Germline-derived CDR1 and CDR2 are PRHDT and FYEKMQ (reference sequence). CDR3 length: 16 residues. This CDR3 reads CASSLGGTGVTDTQYF. CDR3 DNA sequence: TGTGCCAGCAGCTTAGGAGGGACGGGAGTCACAGATACGCAGTATTTT. The variable domain in full, completed from reference TRBV13 and TRBJ2-3, reads AAGVIQSPRHLIKEKRETATLKCYPIPRHDTVYWYQQGPGQDPQFLISFYEKMQSDKGSIPDRFSAQQFSDYHSELNMSSLELGDSALYFCASSLGGTGVTDTQYFGPGTRLTVL.

The gene calls are TRBV18 and TRBJ2-3, with D maybe TRBD2 (5 bases). The ends were cut back, 1 base at V and 1 base at J, with 12 bases in the middle. Germline V gene data show CDR1 as KGHSH and CDR2 as LQKENI. The CDR3 is 16 amino acids. The CDR3 here is CASSPLAPSGTDTQYF. The CDR3 nucleotides are TGTGCCAGCTCACCACTAGCGCCATCGGGCACAGATACGCAGTATTTT.

The J gene is TRBJ1-3, the V gene TRBV7-9; D remains unclear. The CDR3 has 14 amino acids. The ends were cut back, 0 bases at V and 2 bases at J, with 5 bases in the middle. Germline loops: CDR1 SEHNR, CDR2 FQNEAQ (reference sequence). The CDR3 coding sequence is TGTGCCAGCAGCTTAGCTTCAACTGGAAACACCATATATTTT. Translation: CASSLASTGNTIYF.

This clone has just a few counts. The V gene is TRBV19, the J gene TRBJ1-2; the match to TRBD1 covers 9 bases. The length of the CDR3 is 13 residues. From germline, CDR1 is LNHDA and CDR2 SQIVND (reference sequence). Losses at the gene ends were 6 bases for V and 3 bases for J; bases not matched to a gene: 2. The CDR3 DNA reads as TGTGCCAGTAGCCGGACAGGGGACTATGGCTACACCTTC. Amino acid sequence: CASSRTGDYGYTF.

The chain recombines TRBV19 with TRBJ1-5; perhaps TRBD1 as D (6 bases). The V gene lost 5 bases and the J gene lost 4 bases, with 18 bases spanning the gap. Germline CDR1 is LNHDA and CDR2 is SQIVND (reference sequence). The CDR3 runs to 16 residues. The CDR3 loop is CASSRTSRQENQPQHF. The CDR3 DNA sequence: TGTGCCAGTAGTCGCACAAGTCGACAGGAGAATCAGCCCCAGCATTTT.

This chain joins TRBV5-1 and TRBJ2-5, with 8 bases that match TRBD2. The CDR3 totals 14 residues. Germline-derived CDR1 and CDR2 are SGHRS and YFSETQ. Losses at the gene ends were 0 bases for V and 4 bases for J; bases not matched to a gene: 2. The CDR3 is CASSLGGGSETQYF. The CDR3 bases are TGCGCCAGCAGCTTGGGCGGGGGGTCAGAGACCCAGTACTTC. The complete variable domain, with remaining parts taken from reference TRBV5-1 and TRBJ2-5, reads KAGVTQTPRYLIKTRGQQVTLSCSPISGHRSVSWYQQTPGQGLQFLFEYFSETQRNKGNFPGRFSGRQFSNSRSEMNVSTLELGDSALYLCASSLGGGSETQYFGPGTRLLVL.

This clone was counted once. The V and J genes are TRBV29-1 and TRBJ2-5, with D possibly TRBD2 on 5 matching bases. Trimming pared 6 bases from V and 2 bases from J, leaving 10 bases between. This CDR3 has 12 residues. CDR1 SQVTM and CDR2 ANQGSEA come from the germline V gene. The CDR3: CSVVRGQETQYF. The CDR3 DNA follows: TGCAGCGTAGTTCGAGGGCAAGAGACCCAGTACTTC.

The chain couples TRBV27 to TRBJ1-2, with 9 bases fitting TRBD1. CDR3 length equals 15 residues. Germline CDR1 and CDR2: MNHEY and SMNVEV (reference sequence). V was pared by 3 bases and J by 3 bases, with 5 bases of the junction left unmatched. CDR3: CASSFLTGGDYGYTF. In DNA, the CDR3 is TGTGCCAGCAGTTTCTTGACAGGGGGAGACTATGGCTACACCTTC.

The chain carries TRBV20-1 and TRBJ1-1; D gene uncertain. The CDR3 totals 11 residues. V lost 3 bases, J lost 6 bases, and 8 bases lay in between. Germline CDR1 reads DFQATT; CDR2 reads SNEGSKA (reference sequence). The CDR3 is CSARGEAEAFF. The CDR3 DNA follows: TGCAGTGCTAGGGGAGAGGCTGAAGCTTTCTTT.

The rearrangement joins TRBV4-3 to TRBJ1-2; D may be TRBD1 (6 bases). Per germline, CDR1 LGHNA and CDR2 YSLEER. CDR3 length: 11 amino acids. With 3 bases removed from V and 8 bases from J, the gap between germline ends came to 7 bases. The CDR3 is CASSQRGGYTF. In nucleotides, the CDR3 is TGCGCCAGCAGCCAGAGGGGGGGCTACACCTTC.

V gene TRBV7-2 combines with J gene TRBJ2-5; tentative D call: TRBD2 (5 bases). CDR1 is SGHTA, CDR2 FQGNSA, per germline. Deletions cut 4 bases from V and 7 bases from J, with 22 bases between. The CDR3 sequence is 16 residues long. Written as DNA, the CDR3 is TGTGCCAGCAGCTCTCGGGGTAGCTCCTCTGTTGGGACCCAGTACTTC. This encodes CASSSRGSSSVGTQYF. Full variable domain (remainder filled in from reference TRBV7-2 and TRBJ2-5): GAGVSQSPSNKVTEKGKDVELRCDPISGHTALYWYRQSLGQGLEFLIYFQGNSAPDKSGLPSDRFSAERTGGSVSTLTIQRTQQEDSAVYLCASSSRGSSSVGTQYFGPGTRLLVL.

The V call is TRBV19, the J call TRBJ1-5; D unclear. The V gene lost 5 bases and the J gene lost 2 bases, with 19 bases spanning the gap. This CDR3 is 17 amino acids long. CDR1 is LNHDA, CDR2 SQIVND, per germline (reference sequence). CDR3 protein: CASSPSTITGGNQPQHF. The CDR3 DNA reads TGTGCCAGTAGTCCCTCTACGATAACCGGGGGCAATCAGCCCCAGCATTTT. The whole variable domain, filled in from reference TRBV19 and TRBJ1-5, reads DGGITQSPKYLFRKEGQNVTLSCEQNLNHDAMYWYRQDPGQGLRLIYYSQIVNDFQKGDIAEGYSVSREKKESFPLTVTSAQKNPTAFYLCASSPSTITGGNQPQHFGDGTRLSIL.

The rearrangement joins TRBV27 to TRBJ2-7; 9 positions match TRBD1. V trimming: 3 bases; J trimming: 4 bases; junction bases outside the gene matches: 4. CDR3 length equals 14 residues. CDR1 MNHEY and CDR2 SMNVEV come from the germline V gene (reference sequence). CDR3 DNA sequence: TGTGCCAGCAGTTTGGGGACAGGGTCTTACGAGCAGTACTTC. Protein sequence: CASSLGTGSYEQYF.

The chain recombines TRBV28 with TRBJ2-2; 11 bases are a match to TRBD2. V lost 4 bases and J lost 4; bases outside the gene matches: 8. CDR1 is MDHEN and CDR2 is SYDVKM in the germline V gene. The length of the CDR3 is 17 residues. The CDR3 DNA sequence: TGTGCCAGCAGTTCCGCAACTAGCGGGGGCAGCACCGGGGAGCTGTTTTTT. This sequence encodes CASSSATSGGSTGELFF.

The rearrangement joins TRBV10-2 to TRBJ2-1; 8 bases line up with TRBD2. The CDR3 is 16 amino acids. Trimming cost V 3 bases and J 3 bases; bases outside gene matches: 7. Germline CDR1 and CDR2: WSHSY and SAAADI. The CDR3 here is CASSEKGAGGYNEQFF. For the CDR3, the DNA is TGCGCCAGCAGTGAAAAAGGCGCGGGGGGCTACAATGAGCAGTTCTTC.

The chain has TRBV4-1 and TRBJ1-3; D is perhaps TRBD1 (6 bases). Trimming shortened V by 1 base and J by 3 bases, and 16 bases separated the two germline ends. In germline, CDR1 is MGHRA, CDR2 YSYEKL. The CDR3 loop spans 17 amino acids. The CDR3 reads CASSQGPQGSLGNTIYF. In nucleotides, the CDR3 is TGCGCCAGCAGCCAAGGGCCTCAGGGGTCACTTGGAAACACCATATATTTT.

The chain is built from TRBV5-1 and TRBJ1-4; 9 nucleotides line up with TRBD1. Germline lookup yields CDR1 SGHRS and CDR2 YFSETQ. The V gene end was trimmed by 1 base and the J gene end by 10 bases; junction bases not matched to a gene: 11. The CDR3 totals 16 residues. CDR3 nucleotide sequence: TGCGCCAGCAGCTTGCTACAGGGGGCAGATGGCGGAAAACTGTTTTTT. It specifies CASSLLQGADGGKLFF.

J is TRBJ1-4 and V is TRBV6-1, with D unresolved. Germline loops: CDR1 MNHNS, CDR2 SASEGT. The CDR3 runs to 17 residues. Trimming took off 0 bases at V and 3 bases at J, with 14 bases between the two ends. The CDR3 bases are TGTGCCAGCAGTGAAGCGATTTCTGGCCGATCTAATGAAAAACTGTTTTTT. This gives the protein CASSEAISGRSNEKLFF.

The chain carries TRBV6-5 and TRBJ2-3; 10 positions agree with TRBD2. The CDR3 runs to 15 residues. V dropped 7 bases and J dropped 0; count of bases not matched to a gene: 4. Germline loops: CDR1 MNHEY, CDR2 SVGAGI. The CDR3 protein is CASKLAGPSTDTQYF. For the CDR3, the DNA is TGTGCCAGCAAACTAGCGGGGCCAAGCACAGATACGCAGTATTTT.

The rearrangement uses TRBV30 and TRBJ1-1; D is undetermined. The V and J ends lost 2 bases and 1 base respectively, with 8 bases between them. This CDR3 has 13 amino acids. Germline V gene sequence: CDR1 GTSNPN, CDR2 SVGIG (reference sequence). The CDR3 nucleotides are TGTGCCTGGAGTCGGCAGGAGAACACTGAAGCTTTCTTT. Protein sequence: CAWSRQENTEAFF. The complete variable domain, with remaining parts taken from reference TRBV30 and TRBJ1-1, reads SQTIHQWPATLVQPVGSPLSLECTVEGTSNPNLYWYRQAAGRGLQLLFYSVGIGQISSEVPQNLSASRPQDRQFILSSKKLLLSDSGFYLCAWSRQENTEAFFGQGTRLTVV.

The chain combines TRBV2 with TRBJ1-3, with 8 bases lining up with TRBD1. V shed 2 bases and J 6 bases; nucleotides not matched to a gene: 6. The CDR3 loop spans 15 amino acids. Germline loops: CDR1 SNHLY, CDR2 FYNNEI. CDR3 residues: CASSEQGAEENTIYF. The CDR3 bases are TGTGCCAGCAGTGAACAGGGGGCGGAAGAAAACACCATATATTTT.

This clone has only a few counts. V usage is TRBV18 and J usage is TRBJ1-1, with D possibly matching TRBD1 (5 bases). CDR1 and CDR2 from the germline V gene are KGHSH and LQKENI. The CDR3 runs to 15 residues. Between the trimmed V and J ends, which lost 0 bases and 0 bases, there was a span of 8 bases. The CDR3 nucleotides are TGTGCCAGCTCACCACCGACCAGGGTGAACACTGAAGCTTTCTTT. Translating it yields CASSPPTRVNTEAFF.